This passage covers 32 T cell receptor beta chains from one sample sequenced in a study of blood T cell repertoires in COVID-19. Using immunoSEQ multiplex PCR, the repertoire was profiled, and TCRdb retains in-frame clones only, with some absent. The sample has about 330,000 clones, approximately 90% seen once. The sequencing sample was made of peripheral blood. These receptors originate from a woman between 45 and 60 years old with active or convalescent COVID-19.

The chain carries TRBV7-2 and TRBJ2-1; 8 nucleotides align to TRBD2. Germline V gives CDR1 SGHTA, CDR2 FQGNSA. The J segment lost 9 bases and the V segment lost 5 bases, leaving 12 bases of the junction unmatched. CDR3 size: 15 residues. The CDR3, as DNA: TGTGCCAGCAGCACTTTAGCGGGGTTACAAATTGAGCAGTTCTTC. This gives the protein CASSTLAGLQIEQFF.

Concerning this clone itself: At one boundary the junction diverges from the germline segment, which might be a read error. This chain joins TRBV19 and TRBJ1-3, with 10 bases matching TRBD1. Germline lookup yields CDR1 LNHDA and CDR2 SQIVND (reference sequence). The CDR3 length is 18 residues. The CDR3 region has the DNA TGTGCCAGTAGTCTCCCCCGGACAGGGGGAAACTCTGGAAACACTATATATTTT. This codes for CASSLPRTGGNSGNTIYF.

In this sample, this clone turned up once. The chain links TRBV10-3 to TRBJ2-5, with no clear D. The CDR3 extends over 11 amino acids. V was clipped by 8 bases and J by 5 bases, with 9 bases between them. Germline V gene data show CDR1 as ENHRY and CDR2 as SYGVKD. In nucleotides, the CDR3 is TGTGCCATCTCCCAAGCGGAGACCCAGTACTTC. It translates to CAISQAETQYF.

CDR3: CAIHLSGGLNTGELFF. CDR3 DNA: TGTGCCATCCACCTTAGCGGGGGGCTCAACACCGGGGAGCTGTTTTTT. This sequence joins TRBV10-3 and TRBJ2-2, with 10 bases matching TRBD2. Germline trimming cut 8 bases from V and 2 bases from J; bases unmatched to any gene: 8. Germline V lookup: CDR1 ENHRY, CDR2 SYGVKD. The CDR3 spans 16 residues.

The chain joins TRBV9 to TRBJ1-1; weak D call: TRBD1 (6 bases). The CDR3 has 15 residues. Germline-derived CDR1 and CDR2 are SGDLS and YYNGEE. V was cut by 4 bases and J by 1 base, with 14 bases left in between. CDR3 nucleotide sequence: TGTGCCAGCAGCCAGCAGGGGAGGGGGAACACTGAAGCTTTCTTT. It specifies CASSQQGRGNTEAFF.

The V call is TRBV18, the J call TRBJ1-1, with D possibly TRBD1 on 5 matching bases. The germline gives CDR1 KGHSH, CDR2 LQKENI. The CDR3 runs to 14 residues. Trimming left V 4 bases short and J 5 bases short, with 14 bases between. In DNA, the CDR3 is TGTGCCAGCTCACTCTCCGGGGGGGGAACTGAAGCTTTCTTT. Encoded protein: CASSLSGGGTEAFF.

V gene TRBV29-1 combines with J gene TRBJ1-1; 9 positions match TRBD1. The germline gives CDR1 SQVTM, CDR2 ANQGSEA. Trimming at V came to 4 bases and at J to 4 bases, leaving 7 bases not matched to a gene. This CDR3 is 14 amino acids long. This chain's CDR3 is CSVVRGTGSTEAFF. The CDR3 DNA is TGCAGCGTTGTTCGCGGGACAGGGAGCACTGAAGCTTTCTTT.

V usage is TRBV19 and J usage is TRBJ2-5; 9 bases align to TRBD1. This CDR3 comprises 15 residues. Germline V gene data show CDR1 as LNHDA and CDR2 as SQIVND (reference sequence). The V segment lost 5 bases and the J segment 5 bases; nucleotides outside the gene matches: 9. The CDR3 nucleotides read TGTGCCAGTAGTGGTGGACAGGGGCCCCTGGAGACCCAGTACTTC. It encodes CASSGGQGPLETQYF.

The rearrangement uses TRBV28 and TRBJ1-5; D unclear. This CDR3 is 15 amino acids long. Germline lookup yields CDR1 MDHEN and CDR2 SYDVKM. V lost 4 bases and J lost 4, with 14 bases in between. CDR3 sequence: CASSSYQLINQPQHF. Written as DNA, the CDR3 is TGTGCCAGCAGTTCCTATCAATTAATTAATCAGCCCCAGCATTTT. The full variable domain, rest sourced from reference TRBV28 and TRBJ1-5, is DVKVTQSSRYLVKRTGEKVFLECVQDMDHENMFWYRQDPGLGLRLIYFSYDVKMKEKGDIPEGYSVSREKKERFSLILESASTNQTSMYLCASSSYQLINQPQHFGDGTRLSIL.

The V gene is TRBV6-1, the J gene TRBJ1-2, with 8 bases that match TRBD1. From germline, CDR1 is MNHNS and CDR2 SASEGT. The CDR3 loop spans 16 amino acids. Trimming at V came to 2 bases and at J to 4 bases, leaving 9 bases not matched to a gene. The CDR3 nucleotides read TGTGCCAGCAGTGAAAGAGACAGGGGATCTTTCTATGGCTACACCTTC. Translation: CASSERDRGSFYGYTF.

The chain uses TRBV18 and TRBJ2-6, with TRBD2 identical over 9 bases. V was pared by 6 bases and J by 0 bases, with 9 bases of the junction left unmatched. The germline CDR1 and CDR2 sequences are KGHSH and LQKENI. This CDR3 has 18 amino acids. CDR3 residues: CASSPRLAGNSGANVLTF. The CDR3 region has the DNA TGTGCCAGCTCTCCGAGGCTAGCGGGGAACTCTGGGGCCAACGTCCTGACTTTC. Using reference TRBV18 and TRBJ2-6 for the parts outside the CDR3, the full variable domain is NAGVMQNPRHLVRRRGQEARLRCSPMKGHSHVYWYRQLPEEGLKFMVYLQKENIIDESGMPKERFSAEFPKEGPSILRIQQVVRGDSAAYFCASSPRLAGNSGANVLTFGAGSRLTVL.

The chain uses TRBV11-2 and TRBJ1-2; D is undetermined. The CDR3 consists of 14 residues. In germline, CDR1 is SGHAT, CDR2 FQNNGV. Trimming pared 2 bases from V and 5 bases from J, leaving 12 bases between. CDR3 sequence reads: CASSLRRGPYGYTF. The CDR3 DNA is TGTGCCAGCAGCTTAAGACGGGGTCCTTATGGCTACACCTTC.

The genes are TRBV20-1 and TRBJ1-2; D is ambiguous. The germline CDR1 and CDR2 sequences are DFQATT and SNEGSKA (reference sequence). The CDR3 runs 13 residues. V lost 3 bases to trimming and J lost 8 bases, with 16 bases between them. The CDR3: CSASTGGLGGYTF. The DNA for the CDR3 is TGCAGTGCTAGTACGGGAGGTTTGGGCGGCTACACCTTC.

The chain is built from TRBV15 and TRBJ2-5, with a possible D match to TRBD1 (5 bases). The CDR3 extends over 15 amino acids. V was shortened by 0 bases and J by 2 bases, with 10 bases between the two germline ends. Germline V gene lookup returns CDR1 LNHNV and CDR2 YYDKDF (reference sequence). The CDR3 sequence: CATSRDSTDQETQYF. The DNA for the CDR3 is TGTGCCACCAGCAGAGATTCGACAGATCAAGAGACCCAGTACTTC.

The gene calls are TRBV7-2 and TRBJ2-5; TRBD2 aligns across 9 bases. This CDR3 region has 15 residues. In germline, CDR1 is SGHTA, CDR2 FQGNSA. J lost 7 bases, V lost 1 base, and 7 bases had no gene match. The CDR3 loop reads CASSLGLREGGTQYF. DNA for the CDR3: TGTGCCAGCAGCTTAGGTTTGCGGGAGGGGGGGACCCAGTACTTC.

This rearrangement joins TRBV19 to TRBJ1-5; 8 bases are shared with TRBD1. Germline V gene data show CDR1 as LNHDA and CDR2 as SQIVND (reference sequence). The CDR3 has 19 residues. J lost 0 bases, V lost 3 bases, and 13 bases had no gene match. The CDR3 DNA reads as TGTGCCAGTAGTATCCGGAGAACAGGGGGGGGATATAGCAATCAGCCCCAGCATTTT. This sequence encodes CASSIRRTGGGYSNQPQHF. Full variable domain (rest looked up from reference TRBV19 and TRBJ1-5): DGGITQSPKYLFRKEGQNVTLSCEQNLNHDAMYWYRQDPGQGLRLIYYSQIVNDFQKGDIAEGYSVSREKKESFPLTVTSAQKNPTAFYLCASSIRRTGGGYSNQPQHFGDGTRLSIL.

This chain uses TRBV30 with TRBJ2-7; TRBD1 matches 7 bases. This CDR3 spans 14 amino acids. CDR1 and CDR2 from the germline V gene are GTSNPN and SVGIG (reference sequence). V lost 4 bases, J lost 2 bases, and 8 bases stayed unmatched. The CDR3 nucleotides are TGTGCCTGGAACCGCCGGGACAGACCCTACGAGCAGTACTTC. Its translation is CAWNRRDRPYEQYF.

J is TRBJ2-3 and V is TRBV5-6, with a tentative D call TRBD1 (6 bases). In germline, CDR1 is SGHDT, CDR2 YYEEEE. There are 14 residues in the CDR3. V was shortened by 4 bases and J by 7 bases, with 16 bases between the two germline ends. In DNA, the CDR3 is TGTGCCAGCAGCCCGGACAGTGGTTCACATACGCAGTATTTT. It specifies CASSPDSGSHTQYF.

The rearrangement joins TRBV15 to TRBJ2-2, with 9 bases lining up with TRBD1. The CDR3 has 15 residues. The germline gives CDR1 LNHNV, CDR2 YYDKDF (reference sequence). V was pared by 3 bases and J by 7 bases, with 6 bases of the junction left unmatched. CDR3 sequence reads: CATSSPGQGGGELFF. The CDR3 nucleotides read TGTGCCACCAGCAGCCCGGGACAGGGTGGCGGGGAGCTGTTTTTT.

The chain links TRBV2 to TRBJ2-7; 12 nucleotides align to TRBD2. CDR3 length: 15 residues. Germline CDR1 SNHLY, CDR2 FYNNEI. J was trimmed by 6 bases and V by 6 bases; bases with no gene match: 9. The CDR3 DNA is TGTGCCAGCAGCCGCACTAGCGGGGGGTTTGGCGAGCAGTACTTC. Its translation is CASSRTSGGFGEQYF.

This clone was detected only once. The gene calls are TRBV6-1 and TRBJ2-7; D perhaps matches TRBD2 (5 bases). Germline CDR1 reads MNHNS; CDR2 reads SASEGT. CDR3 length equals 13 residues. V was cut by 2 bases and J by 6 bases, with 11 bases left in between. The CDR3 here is CASSEPLGPEQYF. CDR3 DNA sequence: TGTGCCAGCAGTGAACCACTAGGCCCCGAGCAGTACTTC.

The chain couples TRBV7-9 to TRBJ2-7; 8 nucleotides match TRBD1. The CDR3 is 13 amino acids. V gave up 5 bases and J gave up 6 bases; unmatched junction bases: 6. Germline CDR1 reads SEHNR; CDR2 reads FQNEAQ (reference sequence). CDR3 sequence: CASSPGQGTEQYF. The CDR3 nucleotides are TGTGCCAGCAGCCCCGGACAGGGAACCGAGCAGTACTTC.

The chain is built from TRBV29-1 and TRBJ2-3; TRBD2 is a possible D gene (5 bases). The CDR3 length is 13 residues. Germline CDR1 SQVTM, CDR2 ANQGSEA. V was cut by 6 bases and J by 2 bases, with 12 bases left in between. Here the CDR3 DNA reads TGCAGCGTCGGAGAGAGGGCCACAGATACGCAGTATTTT. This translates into CSVGERATDTQYF.

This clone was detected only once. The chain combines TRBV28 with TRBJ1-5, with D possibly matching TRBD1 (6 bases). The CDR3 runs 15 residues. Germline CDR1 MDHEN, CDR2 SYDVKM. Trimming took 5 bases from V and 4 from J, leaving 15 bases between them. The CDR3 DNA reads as TGTGCCAGCAGTACCCAACAGGGATGGAATCAGCCCCAGCATTTT. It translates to CASSTQQGWNQPQHF.

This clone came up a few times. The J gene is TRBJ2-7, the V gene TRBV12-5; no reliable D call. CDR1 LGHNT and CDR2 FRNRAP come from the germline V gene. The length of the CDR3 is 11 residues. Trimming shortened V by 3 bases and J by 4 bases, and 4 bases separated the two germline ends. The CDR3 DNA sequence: TGTGCTAGTGGTTTTAAATACGAGCAGTACTTC. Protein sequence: CASGFKYEQYF. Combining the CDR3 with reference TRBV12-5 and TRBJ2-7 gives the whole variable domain DARVTQTPRHKVTEMGQEVTMRCQPILGHNTVFWYRQTMMQGLELLAYFRNRAPLDDSGMPKDRFSAEMPDATLATLKIQPSEPRDSAVYFCASGFKYEQYFGPGTRLTVT.

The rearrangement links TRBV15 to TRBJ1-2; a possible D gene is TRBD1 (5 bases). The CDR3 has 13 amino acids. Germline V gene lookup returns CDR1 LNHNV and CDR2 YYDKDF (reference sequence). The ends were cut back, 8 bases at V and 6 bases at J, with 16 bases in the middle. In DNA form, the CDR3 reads TGTGCCACCGGTTTGGGCAGGGCGAATGGCTACACCTTC. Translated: CATGLGRANGYTF. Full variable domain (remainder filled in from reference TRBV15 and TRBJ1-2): DAMVIQNPRYQVTQFGKPVTLSCSQTLNHNVMYWYQQKSSQAPKLLFHYYDKDFNNEADTPDNFQSRRPNTSFCFLDIRSPGLGDTAMYLCATGLGRANGYTFGSGTRLTVV.

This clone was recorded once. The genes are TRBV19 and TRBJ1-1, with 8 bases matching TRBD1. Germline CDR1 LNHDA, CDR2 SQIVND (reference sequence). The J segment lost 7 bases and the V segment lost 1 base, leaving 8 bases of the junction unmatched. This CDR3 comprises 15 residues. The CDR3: CASSIANRGFYEAFF. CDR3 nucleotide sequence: TGTGCCAGTAGTATAGCCAACAGGGGGTTTTATGAAGCTTTCTTT. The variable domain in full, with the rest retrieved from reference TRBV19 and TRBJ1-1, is DGGITQSPKYLFRKEGQNVTLSCEQNLNHDAMYWYRQDPGQGLRLIYYSQIVNDFQKGDIAEGYSVSREKKESFPLTVTSAQKNPTAFYLCASSIANRGFYEAFFGQGTRLTVV.

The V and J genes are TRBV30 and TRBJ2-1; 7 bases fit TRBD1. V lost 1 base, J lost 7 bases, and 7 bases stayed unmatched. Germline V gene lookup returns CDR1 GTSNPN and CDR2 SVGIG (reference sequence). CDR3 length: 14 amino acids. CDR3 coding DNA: TGTGCCTGGAGTGGACAGGGATATTCGAATGAGCAGTTCTTC. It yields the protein CAWSGQGYSNEQFF. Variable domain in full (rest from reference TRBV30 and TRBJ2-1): SQTIHQWPATLVQPVGSPLSLECTVEGTSNPNLYWYRQAAGRGLQLLFYSVGIGQISSEVPQNLSASRPQDRQFILSSKKLLLSDSGFYLCAWSGQGYSNEQFFGPGTRLTVL.

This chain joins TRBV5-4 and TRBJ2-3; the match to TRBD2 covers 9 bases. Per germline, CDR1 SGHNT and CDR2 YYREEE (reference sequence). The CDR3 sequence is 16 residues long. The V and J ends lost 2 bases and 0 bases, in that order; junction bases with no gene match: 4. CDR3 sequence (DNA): TGTGCCAGCAGCTTAAAGACTAGCGGAAGCACAGATACGCAGTATTTT. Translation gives CASSLKTSGSTDTQYF.

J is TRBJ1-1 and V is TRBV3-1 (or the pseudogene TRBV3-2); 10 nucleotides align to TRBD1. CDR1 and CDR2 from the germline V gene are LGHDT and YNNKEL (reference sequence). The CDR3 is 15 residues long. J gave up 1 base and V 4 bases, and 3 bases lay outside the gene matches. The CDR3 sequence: CASSPRDRGNTEAFF. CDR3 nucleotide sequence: TGTGCCAGCAGCCCCCGGGACAGGGGGAACACTGAAGCTTTCTTT.

Written as DNA, the CDR3 is TGTGCCAGCAGCCGACGAGGGGGCACTGAAGCTTTCTTT. Residues: CASSRRGGTEAFF. This chain joins TRBV6-5 and TRBJ1-1; D perhaps matches TRBD1 (6 bases). Germline V gives CDR1 MNHEY, CDR2 SVGAGI. The CDR3 covers 13 residues. V lost 6 bases, J lost 4 bases, and 12 bases lay in between.

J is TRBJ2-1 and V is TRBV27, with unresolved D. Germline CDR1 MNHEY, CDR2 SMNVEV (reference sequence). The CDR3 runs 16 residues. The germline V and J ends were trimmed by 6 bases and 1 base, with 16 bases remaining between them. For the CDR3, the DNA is TGTGCCAGCAGCCCCCTAGGTACGGTTTCCTACAATGAGCAGTTCTTC. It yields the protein CASSPLGTVSYNEQFF.